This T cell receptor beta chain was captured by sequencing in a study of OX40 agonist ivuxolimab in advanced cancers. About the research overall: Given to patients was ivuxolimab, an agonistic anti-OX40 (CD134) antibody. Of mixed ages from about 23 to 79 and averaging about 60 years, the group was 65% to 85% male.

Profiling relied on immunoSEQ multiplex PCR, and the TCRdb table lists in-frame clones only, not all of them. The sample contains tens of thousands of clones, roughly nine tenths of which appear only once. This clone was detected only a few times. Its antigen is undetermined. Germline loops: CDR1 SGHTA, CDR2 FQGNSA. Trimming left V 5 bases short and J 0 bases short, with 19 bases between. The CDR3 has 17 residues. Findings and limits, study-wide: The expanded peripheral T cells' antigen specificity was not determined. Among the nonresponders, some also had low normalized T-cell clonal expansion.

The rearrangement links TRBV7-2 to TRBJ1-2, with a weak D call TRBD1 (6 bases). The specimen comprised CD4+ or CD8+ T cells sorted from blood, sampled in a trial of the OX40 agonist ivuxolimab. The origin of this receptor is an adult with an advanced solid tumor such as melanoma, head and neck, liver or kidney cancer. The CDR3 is CASSPGARTDTNYGYTF. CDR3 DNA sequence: TGTGCCAGCAGCCCCGGGGCTAGGACAGATACTAACTATGGCTACACCTTC.